The sequence of this T cell receptor beta chain was determined in a study of T cell repertoires in cytomegalovirus infection. This clonotype was seen repeatedly, ten times or more. Its antigen is still unknown. Study-wide results and limits: The response measured ex vivo was dominated by TCR beta clonotypes (HLA-C-restricted and CMV-specific). Summed frequency of public TCR beta families distinguished CMV carriers with the relevant HLA.

TCRdb fed the reads into MiXCR, producing one record per CDR3 protein. The sample carries 510,000 or so distinct CDR3 sequences, roughly 29% recorded once. Trimming took off 4 bases at V and 4 bases at J, with 23 bases between the two ends. This CDR3 has 18 amino acids. The germline V gene has CDR1 MNHEY and CDR2 SMNVEV (reference sequence). The sample was PBMCs. The J gene is TRBJ1-5, the V gene TRBV27; D unresolved. The sequence was obtained from a human donor in good health (CMV status not recorded). Some clones in this sample may be carry-over from other donors' samples. The CDR3 reads CASSYMNVPGLRNQPQHF. DNA for the CDR3: TGTGCCAGCAGTTACATGAACGTTCCGGGTTTACGGAATCAGCCCCAGCATTTT.